A selection of T cell receptor beta chains follows, all from one sample in a study of somatic mutations in cytotoxic T cells in rheumatoid arthritis. Data came from immunoSEQ multiplex PCR; TCRdb stores just in-frame clones and leaves some out. The sample consists of more than 10,000 clones, under 80% of them appearing once. Sequences were obtained from CD8+ T cells sorted from blood. These receptor sequences come from a man aged 50 or older in good health. Each CDR3 is given with its conserved first and last residue. Fields, in order: D gene, clone size, V gene, J gene, CDR3 protein, CDR3 DNA. D genes are given only for firm matches. Not every row has a clone size; where given, it reads once, few, many or a size class.

d_call: -
clone_size: -
v_call: TRBV7-9
j_call: TRBJ1-5
cdr3_aa: CASSKGAGRAEEQPQHF
cdr3_nt: TGTGCCAGCAGCAAAGGCGCAGGGCGAGCCGAGGAACAGCCCCAGCATTTT

d_call: TRBD1
clone_size: -
v_call: TRBV28
j_call: TRBJ2-7
cdr3_aa: CASSRSRDRYRSYEQYF
cdr3_nt: TGTGCCAGCAGTCGCAGCCGGGACAGGTACCGTTCCTACGAGCAGTACTTC

d_call: -
clone_size: -
v_call: TRBV9
j_call: TRBJ2-2
cdr3_aa: CASSHPRRRTMNTGELFF
cdr3_nt: TGTGCCAGCAGCCATCCTAGGCGGCGGACTATGAACACCGGGGAGCTGTTTTTT

d_call: TRBD1
clone_size: -
v_call: TRBV6-5
j_call: TRBJ1-2
cdr3_aa: CASSYRGPGYGYTF
cdr3_nt: TGTGCCAGCAGTTACAGGGGGCCCGGCTATGGCTACACCTTC

d_call: TRBD2
clone_size: -
v_call: TRBV7-9
j_call: TRBJ2-3
cdr3_aa: CASSKGTSGGDTQYF
cdr3_nt: TGTGCCAGCAGCAAAGGGACTAGCGGGGGCGATACGCAGTATTTT

d_call: -
clone_size: -
v_call: TRBV5-1
j_call: TRBJ2-7
cdr3_aa: CASSLGDLGAYEQYF
cdr3_nt: TGCGCCAGCAGCTTGGGCGACCTTGGAGCCTACGAGCAGTACTTC

d_call: -
clone_size: -
v_call: TRBV19
j_call: TRBJ1-5
cdr3_aa: CASSLGEGEQPQHF
cdr3_nt: TGTGCCAGTAGCCTCGGGGAGGGGGAACAGCCCCAGCATTTT

d_call: -
clone_size: medium-sized
v_call: TRBV21-1
j_call: TRBJ2-7
cdr3_aa: CASSKGAGPSSYEQYF
cdr3_nt: TGTGCCAGCAGCAAAGGCGCGGGGCCCTCATCCTACGAGCAGTACTTC

d_call: TRBD1
clone_size: -
v_call: TRBV10-3
j_call: TRBJ1-1
cdr3_aa: CAISETGQGSHTEAFF
cdr3_nt: TGTGCCATCAGTGAGACGGGACAGGGGTCTCACACTGAAGCTTTCTTT

d_call: -
clone_size: -
v_call: TRBV27
j_call: TRBJ1-6
cdr3_aa: CASSFRQYNSPLHF
cdr3_nt: TGTGCCAGCAGTTTCCGACAGTATAATTCACCCCTCCACTTT